This T cell receptor beta chain was documented in a study of cytomegalovirus exposure and HLA in healthy donors. Findings of the study overall: There were some 150 TCR beta chains listed as cytomegalovirus-associated. An analysis was carried out at a later point. It showed that HLA-associated TCR beta chains were more clonally expanded than equally common non-associated chains.

CDR3 length equals 14 residues. Germline V gene lookup returns CDR1 ENHRY and CDR2 SYGVKD. J gave up 4 bases and V 5 bases, and 4 bases lay outside the gene matches. Notes on this clone: The antigen is unknown.

Primers included in the PCR were 60 Vbeta and 13 Jbeta primers. Repertoires were generated with immunoSEQ multiplex PCR, while TCRdb's copy carries only in-frame clones and drops some. This repertoire includes 95,000 to 150,000 clones. The receptor was derived from a man between 35 and 55 years old in good health and CMV-seronegative. The sample was PBMCs. This sequence joins TRBV10-3 and TRBJ1-4, with 7 bases matching TRBD1. The CDR3 region is CAISQGQSNEKLFF. For the CDR3, the DNA is TGTGCCATCAGTCAGGGACAGAGTAATGAAAAACTGTTTTTT.